The 31 T cell receptor beta chains reported below all come from one sample, sequenced in a study of regulatory and conventional T cells in RAG deficiency. Assay: immunoSEQ multiplex PCR; the TCRdb copy retains only in-frame clones and omits some. This sample has 20,000 to 25,000 clones; 95% to 97% occur once, and the top ten carry 1.3%. Blood CD4+ CD25-low CD127-high conventional T cells supplied the genomic DNA template. Another study also made use of these data, one on regulatory T cells. Per that study: Primers: 52 TRBV forward and 13 TRBJ reverse.

The specimen sequenced was CD25- CD4+ T cells sorted from blood. The receptors stem from a human donor in good health.

The chain links TRBV5-1 to TRBJ2-3, with D possibly being TRBD2 (6 bases). The CDR3 totals 14 residues. Trimming cost V 4 bases and J 5 bases, with 14 bases left between them. Germline lookup yields CDR1 SGHRS and CDR2 YFSETQ. The CDR3 sequence is CASSGGAGQDTQYF. CDR3 sequence (DNA): TGCGCCAGCAGCGGCGGGGCAGGGCAAGATACGCAGTATTTT.

This sequence joins TRBV7-9 and TRBJ1-1; 9 nucleotides agree with TRBD1. CDR3 size: 17 residues. V trimming: 4 bases; J trimming: 4 bases; junction bases outside the gene matches: 13. Germline V gene data show CDR1 as SEHNR and CDR2 as FQNEAQ (reference sequence). The CDR3 nucleotides read TGTGCCAGCAGCTCAGTCCCGGGACAGGGTGGAGGCACTGAAGCTTTCTTT. It is translated as CASSSVPGQGGGTEAFF.

V usage is TRBV7-6 and J usage is TRBJ1-1, with TRBD1 matching 9 bases. V lost 5 bases to trimming and J lost 5 bases; unmatched junction nucleotides: 15. The CDR3 sequence is 17 residues long. The V gene's germline CDR1 is SGHVS and CDR2 FNYEAQ. CDR3 protein: CASSRPGTGTPKTEAFF. In DNA, the CDR3 is TGTGCCAGCAGCCGTCCCGGGACAGGGACTCCTAAGACTGAAGCTTTCTTT. Based on the CDR3 plus reference TRBV7-6 and TRBJ1-1, the full variable domain is GAGVSQSPRYKVTKRGQDVALRCDPISGHVSLYWYRQALGQGPEFLTYFNYEAQQDKSGLPNDRFSAERPEGSISTLTIQRTEQRDSAMYRCASSRPGTGTPKTEAFFGQGTRLTVV.

The rearrangement links TRBV27 to TRBJ2-1, with 7 bases lining up with TRBD1. V shed 3 bases and J 9 bases; nucleotides not matched to a gene: 2. The germline gives CDR1 MNHEY, CDR2 SMNVEV (reference sequence). The CDR3 contains 12 residues. DNA for the CDR3: TGTGCCAGCAGTTTTACAGGGGCTGAGCAGTTCTTC. This sequence encodes CASSFTGAEQFF.

The chain has TRBV11-2 and TRBJ2-5, with D possibly matching TRBD1 (6 bases). Germline lookup yields CDR1 SGHAT and CDR2 FQNNGV. With 4 bases removed from V and 5 bases from J, the gap between germline ends came to 14 bases. The CDR3 has 14 amino acids. The CDR3 here is CASSSNREGETQYF. CDR3 DNA: TGTGCCAGCAGCTCAAACAGGGAAGGGGAGACCCAGTACTTC.

The rearrangement links TRBV7-8 to TRBJ2-1, with 8 nucleotides matching TRBD2. The CDR3 runs to 16 residues. The germline gives CDR1 SGHVS, CDR2 FQNEAQ. Trimming cost V 8 bases and J 0 bases; bases outside gene matches: 9. This chain's CDR3 is CASGTSGASSYNEQFF. The CDR3 bases are TGTGCCAGCGGTACTAGCGGAGCGAGCTCCTACAATGAGCAGTTCTTC.

Here the CDR3 reads CASSVARGGGEKLFF. Here the CDR3 DNA reads TGTGCCAGCAGCGTAGCTCGGGGGGGCGGGGAAAAACTGTTTTTT. The chain recombines TRBV9 with TRBJ1-4; possibly TRBD1 for D (6 bases). The CDR3 length is 15 residues. The V end lost 0 bases, the J end lost 8 bases, and 14 bases lay between the germline ends. Germline CDR1 is SGDLS and CDR2 is YYNGEE.

The V and J genes are TRBV11-2 and TRBJ2-1, with no clear D. V lost 0 bases, J lost 0 bases, and 9 bases lay in between. CDR1 and CDR2 from the germline V gene are SGHAT and FQNNGV. The CDR3 runs to 16 residues. CDR3 protein: CASSLDRPSSYNEQFF. CDR3 coding DNA: TGTGCCAGCAGCTTAGACCGCCCTAGCTCCTACAATGAGCAGTTCTTC.

The chain couples TRBV7-2 to TRBJ1-6, with unresolved D. Germline V gene sequence: CDR1 SGHTA, CDR2 FQGNSA. The germline V and J ends were trimmed by 7 bases and 7 bases, with 11 bases remaining between them. This CDR3 has 13 amino acids. The CDR3 loop is CASKEDLNSPLHF. The CDR3 DNA follows: TGTGCCAGCAAGGAGGACCTGAATTCACCCCTCCACTTT.

The chain combines TRBV11-2 with TRBJ1-1; 8 bases fit TRBD1. The V gene's germline CDR1 is SGHAT and CDR2 FQNNGV. The J segment lost 2 bases and the V segment lost 5 bases, leaving 4 bases of the junction unmatched. The CDR3 is 14 amino acids. CDR3 DNA: TGTGCCAGCAGCCGGACAGGGTTAAACACTGAAGCTTTCTTT. Translating it yields CASSRTGLNTEAFF.

The chain carries TRBV10-3 and TRBJ1-1; 8 nucleotides align to TRBD1. The junction had 11 bases not matched to a gene; V was cut back by 6 bases and J by 8 bases. The germline V gene has CDR1 ENHRY and CDR2 SYGVKD. This CDR3 has 14 amino acids. CDR3 residues: CAISWGQEVREAFF. The CDR3 bases are TGTGCCATCAGCTGGGGACAGGAAGTTAGGGAAGCTTTCTTT.

The chain joins TRBV5-1 to TRBJ1-1; the D gene is possibly TRBD1 (6 bases). The CDR3 spans 15 residues. CDR1 is SGHRS and CDR2 is YFSETQ in the germline V gene. Between the trimmed V and J ends, which lost 2 bases and 3 bases, there was a span of 14 bases. Here the CDR3 reads CASSLNREPYTEAFF. CDR3 bases: TGCGCCAGCAGCTTAAACAGGGAGCCGTACACTGAAGCTTTCTTT.

The genes are TRBV2 and TRBJ2-1; TRBD2 agrees at 11 bases. Germline trimming cut 5 bases from V and 4 bases from J; bases unmatched to any gene: 4. The germline CDR1 and CDR2 sequences are SNHLY and FYNNEI. CDR3 length equals 15 residues. CDR3 in amino acids: CASSLAGGRYNEQFF. The DNA of the CDR3 is TGTGCCAGCAGTTTAGCGGGGGGGCGATACAATGAGCAGTTCTTC.

The chain carries TRBV30 and TRBJ1-1; perhaps TRBD1 as D (6 bases). The CDR3 length is 17 residues. V lost 2 bases, J lost 0 bases, and 19 bases lay in between. CDR1 and CDR2 (germline): GTSNPN, SVGIG (reference sequence). CDR3 in DNA: TGTGCCTGGAGTAGGCTCTTCGGGCAGGGGCTGAACACTGAAGCTTTCTTT. Translated: CAWSRLFGQGLNTEAFF.

The genes are TRBV7-8 and TRBJ1-3; no firm D call. The length of the CDR3 is 15 residues. V was cut by 4 bases and J by 0 bases, with 10 bases left in between. Germline CDR1 SGHVS, CDR2 FQNEAQ. CDR3 sequence: CASSSRLASGNTIYF. In DNA form, the CDR3 reads TGTGCCAGCAGCTCCAGACTGGCCTCTGGAAACACCATATATTTT.

The CDR3 loop is CAWSRGWVSLNTEAFF. Written as DNA, the CDR3 is TGTGCCTGGAGTAGAGGTTGGGTCAGCCTGAACACTGAAGCTTTCTTT. The rearrangement links TRBV30 to TRBJ1-1; D not certain. Germline values: CDR1 GTSNPN, CDR2 SVGIG (reference sequence). The V and J ends lost 2 bases and 0 bases respectively, with 16 bases between them. This CDR3 spans 16 amino acids.

The chain links TRBV6-6 to TRBJ2-1, with a weak D call TRBD1 (5 bases). The V end was cut by 6 bases, the J end by 10 bases, with 16 bases between. CDR3 length: 13 amino acids. The germline V gene has CDR1 MNHNY and CDR2 SVGAGI (reference sequence). CDR3 sequence (DNA): TGTGCCAGCAGGAAAATACAGGTAGGGGAGCAGTTCTTC. This gives the protein CASRKIQVGEQFF.

Worth noting for this clone: Sequence at one end of the junction differs from germline and may be a read error. This sequence joins TRBV11-3 and TRBJ2-3, with D hard to call. The germline V gene has CDR1 SGHNT and CDR2 YENEEA. CDR3 size: 15 residues. CDR3 region: CASSLDAESTDTQYF. CDR3 DNA: TGTGCCAGCAGTTTAGACGCGGAGAGCACAGATACGCAGTATTTT.

The V and J genes are TRBV5-1 and TRBJ2-7; maybe TRBD2 (7 bases). V gave up 1 base and J gave up 5 bases, with 16 bases separating them. The CDR3 covers 15 residues. CDR1 is SGHRS, CDR2 YFSETQ, per germline. In DNA, the CDR3 is TGCGCCAGCAGCTTGTATGCGGGGGCCGGCCACGAGCAGTACTTC. The encoded protein is CASSLYAGAGHEQYF. Looking up the rest from reference TRBV5-1 and TRBJ2-7 gives the full variable domain: KAGVTQTPRYLIKTRGQQVTLSCSPISGHRSVSWYQQTPGQGLQFLFEYFSETQRNKGNFPGRFSGRQFSNSRSEMNVSTLELGDSALYLCASSLYAGAGHEQYFGPGTRLTVT.

This clone was counted a single time. This sequence joins TRBV5-1 and TRBJ2-7; perhaps TRBD1 as D (5 bases). The germline CDR1 and CDR2 sequences are SGHRS and YFSETQ. The CDR3 is 13 amino acids. Trimming left V 0 bases short and J 3 bases short, with 7 bases between. This CDR3 is CASSLGQIYEQYF. The CDR3 coding sequence is TGCGCCAGCAGCTTGGGACAGATCTACGAGCAGTACTTC.

The V gene is TRBV10-3, the J gene TRBJ2-1, with 9 positions matching TRBD1. CDR1 and CDR2 from the germline V gene are ENHRY and SYGVKD. This CDR3 contains 17 residues. The V gene end was trimmed by 0 bases and the J gene end by 3 bases; junction bases not matched to a gene: 6. DNA of the CDR3: TGTGCCATCAGTGAGTCGAGAGGGACAGGGAACTACAATGAGCAGTTCTTC. Protein sequence: CAISESRGTGNYNEQFF.

The chain has TRBV5-6 and TRBJ2-5, with D tentatively TRBD1 (6 bases). The germline V gene encodes CDR1 SGHDT and CDR2 YYEEEE. The CDR3 is 14 amino acids. V was pared by 2 bases and J by 2 bases, with 10 bases between. CDR3 coding DNA: TGTGCCAGCAGCTTCCCCGGACAGCAAGAGACCCAGTACTTC. This gives the protein CASSFPGQQETQYF.

The chain combines TRBV5-5 with TRBJ2-5, with a tentative D call TRBD2 (9 bases). CDR1 and CDR2 (germline): SGHKS, YYEKEE (reference sequence). The V gene lost 4 bases and the J gene lost 5 bases, with 18 bases spanning the gap. This CDR3 contains 15 residues. The CDR3 DNA sequence: TGTGCCAGCAGCGCGGGAGGGACAGGAAAGGAGACCCAGTACTTC. Translation: CASSAGGTGKETQYF. Supplemented by reference TRBV5-5 and TRBJ2-5, the full variable domain reads DAGVTQSPTHLIKTRGQQVTLRCSPISGHKSVSWYQQVLGQGPQFIFQYYEKEERGRGNFPDRFSARQFPNYSSELNVNALLLGDSALYLCASSAGGTGKETQYFGPGTRLLVL.

The gene calls are TRBV4-2 and TRBJ1-1; TRBD1 might be the D (5 bases). The germline gives CDR1 LGHNA, CDR2 YNFKEQ. The V end lost 0 bases, the J end lost 4 bases, and 9 bases lay between the germline ends. The CDR3 is 14 residues long. The CDR3 protein is CASSQDREGTEAFF. The CDR3 DNA is TGTGCCAGCAGCCAAGACAGGGAAGGCACTGAAGCTTTCTTT.

This chain joins TRBV6-1 and TRBJ2-2; weak D call: TRBD2 (5 bases). The V end lost 4 bases, the J end lost 4 bases, and 16 bases lay between the germline ends. CDR1 MNHNS and CDR2 SASEGT come from the germline V gene. This CDR3 has 16 amino acids. The CDR3 DNA follows: TGTGCCAGCAGTGTCGAGGACGGACGGGGCACCGGGGAGCTGTTTTTT. It translates to CASSVEDGRGTGELFF.

The chain carries TRBV15 and TRBJ2-2; D call uncertain. Trimming removed 5 bases from V and 0 bases from J, with 10 bases in between. Germline V lookup: CDR1 LNHNV, CDR2 YYDKDF (reference sequence). The CDR3 sequence is 15 residues long. The CDR3 is CATSPDTSNTGELFF. The CDR3 DNA reads as TGTGCCACCAGCCCCGACACATCGAACACCGGGGAGCTGTTTTTT.

The chain has TRBV7-9 and TRBJ1-5, with 10 positions matching TRBD1. This CDR3 has 16 residues. Trimming cost V 5 bases and J 6 bases; bases outside gene matches: 10. Germline V CDR1 and CDR2: SEHNR, FQNEAQ (reference sequence). CDR3 region: CASSPGTGDPGQPQHF. The CDR3 bases are TGTGCCAGCAGCCCAGGGACAGGGGATCCGGGTCAGCCCCAGCATTTT.

The chain is built from TRBV2 and TRBJ2-2, with 7 bases that match TRBD1. Germline V gives CDR1 SNHLY, CDR2 FYNNEI. Losses at the gene ends were 11 bases for V and 4 bases for J; bases not matched to a gene: 16. The CDR3 is 16 residues long. Here the CDR3 reads CAGSGTTGTATGELFF. The CDR3 nucleotides are TGTGCCGGCTCGGGAACAACCGGGACAGCCACCGGGGAGCTGTTTTTT.

The rearrangement uses TRBV6-6 and TRBJ1-5; TRBD1 is a possible D gene (6 bases). The CDR3 extends over 14 amino acids. V dropped 6 bases and J dropped 6 bases, with 15 bases sitting between them. Germline-derived CDR1 and CDR2 are MNHNY and SVGAGI (reference sequence). CDR3 region: CASRFPGTSQPQHF. CDR3 DNA: TGTGCCAGCAGATTTCCCGGGACATCTCAGCCCCAGCATTTT.

This chain uses TRBV29-1 with TRBJ2-5; weak D call: TRBD1 (6 bases). The CDR3 has 13 amino acids. Looked up from germline, CDR1 is SQVTM and CDR2 is ANQGSEA. V gave up 4 bases and J gave up 2 bases, with 11 bases separating them. The DNA of the CDR3 is TGCAGCGTTGCCCCGACAGGTCAAGAGACCCAGTACTTC. It yields the protein CSVAPTGQETQYF.

This rearrangement joins TRBV6-1 to TRBJ1-1; unclear D gene. CDR3 size: 14 residues. CDR1 and CDR2 (germline): MNHNS, SASEGT. Between the trimmed V and J ends, which lost 3 bases and 3 bases, there was a span of 11 bases. CDR3 in amino acids: CASSDGWLDTEAFF. The CDR3, as DNA: TGTGCCAGCAGTGACGGGTGGCTTGACACTGAAGCTTTCTTT.